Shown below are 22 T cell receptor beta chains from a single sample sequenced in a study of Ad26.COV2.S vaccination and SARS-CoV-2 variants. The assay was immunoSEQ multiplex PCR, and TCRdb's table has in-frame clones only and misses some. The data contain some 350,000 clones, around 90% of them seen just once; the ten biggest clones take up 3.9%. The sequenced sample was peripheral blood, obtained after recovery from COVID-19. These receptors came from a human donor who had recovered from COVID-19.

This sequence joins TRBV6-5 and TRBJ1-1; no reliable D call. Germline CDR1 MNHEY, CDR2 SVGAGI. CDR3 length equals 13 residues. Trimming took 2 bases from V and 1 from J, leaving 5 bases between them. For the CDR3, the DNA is TGTGCCAGCAGTTACATGAGGAACACTGAAGCTTTCTTT. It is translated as CASSYMRNTEAFF.

This chain's CDR3 is CASSPGLAGRPGDTQYF. The CDR3 DNA is TGTGCCAGCAGCCCTGGACTAGCGGGGAGGCCCGGGGATACGCAGTATTTT. The rearrangement joins TRBV7-7 to TRBJ2-3, with 12 nucleotides matching TRBD2. V shed 5 bases and J 6 bases; nucleotides not matched to a gene: 12. CDR1 SSHAT and CDR2 FNYEAQ come from the germline V gene (reference sequence). The length of the CDR3 is 17 residues.

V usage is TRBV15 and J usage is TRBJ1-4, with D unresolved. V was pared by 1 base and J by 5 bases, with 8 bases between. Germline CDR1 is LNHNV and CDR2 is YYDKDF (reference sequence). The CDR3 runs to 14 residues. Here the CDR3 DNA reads TGTGCCACCAGCAGAGGTGGAGGGAATGAAAAACTGTTTTTT. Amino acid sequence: CATSRGGGNEKLFF.

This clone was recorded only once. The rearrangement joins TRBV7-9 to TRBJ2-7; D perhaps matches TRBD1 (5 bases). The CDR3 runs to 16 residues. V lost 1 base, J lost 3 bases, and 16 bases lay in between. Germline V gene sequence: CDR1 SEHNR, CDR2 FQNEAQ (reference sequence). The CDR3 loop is CASSLEFSRVIYEQYF. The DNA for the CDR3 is TGTGCCAGCAGCTTAGAATTTTCCAGGGTGATCTACGAGCAGTACTTC.

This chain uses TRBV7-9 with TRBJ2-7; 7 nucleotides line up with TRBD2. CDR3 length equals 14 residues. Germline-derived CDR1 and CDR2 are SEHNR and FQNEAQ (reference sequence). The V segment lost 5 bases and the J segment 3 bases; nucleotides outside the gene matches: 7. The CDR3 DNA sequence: TGTGCCAGCAGCGGTCACGGGGGGTTCTACGAGCAGTACTTC. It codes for CASSGHGGFYEQYF.

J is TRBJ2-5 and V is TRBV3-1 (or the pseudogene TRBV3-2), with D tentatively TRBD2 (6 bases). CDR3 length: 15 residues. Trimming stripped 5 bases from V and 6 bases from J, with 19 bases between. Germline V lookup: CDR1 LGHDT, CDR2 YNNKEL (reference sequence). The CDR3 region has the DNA TGTGCCAGCAGCTTCCGACAGTCCGGCGGGAAGACCCAGTACTTC. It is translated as CASSFRQSGGKTQYF.

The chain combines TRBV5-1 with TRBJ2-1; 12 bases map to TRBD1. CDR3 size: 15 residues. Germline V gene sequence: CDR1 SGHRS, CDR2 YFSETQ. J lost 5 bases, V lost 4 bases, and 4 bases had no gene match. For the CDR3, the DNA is TGCGCCAGCAGCCCGGGACAGGGGGCAAACAATGAGCAGTTCTTC. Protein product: CASSPGQGANNEQFF.

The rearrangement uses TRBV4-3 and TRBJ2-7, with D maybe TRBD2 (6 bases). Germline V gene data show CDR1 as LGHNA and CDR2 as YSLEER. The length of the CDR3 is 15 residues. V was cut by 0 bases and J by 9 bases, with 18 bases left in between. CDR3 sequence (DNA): TGCGCCAGCAGCCAAGAGTTGCTTATAGGGACTGCGCAGTACTTC. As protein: CASSQELLIGTAQYF.

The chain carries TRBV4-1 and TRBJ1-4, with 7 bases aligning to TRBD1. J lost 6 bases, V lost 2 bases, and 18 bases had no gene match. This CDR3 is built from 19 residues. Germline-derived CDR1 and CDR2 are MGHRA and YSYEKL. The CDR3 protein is CASSQSRTGVPQVHEKLFF. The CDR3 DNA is TGCGCCAGCAGCCAATCGAGGACAGGAGTCCCCCAGGTCCATGAAAAACTGTTTTTT.

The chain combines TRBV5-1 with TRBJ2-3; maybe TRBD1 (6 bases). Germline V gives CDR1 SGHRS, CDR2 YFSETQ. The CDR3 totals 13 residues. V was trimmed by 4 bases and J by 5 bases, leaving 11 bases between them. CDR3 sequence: CASSLGTQDTQYF. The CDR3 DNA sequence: TGCGCCAGCAGCCTGGGGACACAAGATACGCAGTATTTT.

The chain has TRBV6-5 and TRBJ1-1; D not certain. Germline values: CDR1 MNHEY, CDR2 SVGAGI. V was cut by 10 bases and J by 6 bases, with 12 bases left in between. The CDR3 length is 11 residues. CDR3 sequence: CATLGDSEAFF. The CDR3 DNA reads TGTGCCACCCTTGGGGATTCTGAAGCTTTCTTT.

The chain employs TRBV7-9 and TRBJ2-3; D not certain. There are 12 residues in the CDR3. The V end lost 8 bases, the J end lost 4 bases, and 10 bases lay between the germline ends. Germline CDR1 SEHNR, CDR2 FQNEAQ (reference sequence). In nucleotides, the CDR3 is TGTGCCAGCGGCATGTCTGCAGATACGCAGTATTTT. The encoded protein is CASGMSADTQYF. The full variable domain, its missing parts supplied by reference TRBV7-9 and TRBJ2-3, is DTGVSQNPRHKITKRGQNVTFRCDPISEHNRLYWYRQTLGQGPEFLTYFQNEAQLEKSRLLSDRFSAERPKGSFSTLEIQRTEQGDSAMYLCASGMSADTQYFGPGTRLTVL.

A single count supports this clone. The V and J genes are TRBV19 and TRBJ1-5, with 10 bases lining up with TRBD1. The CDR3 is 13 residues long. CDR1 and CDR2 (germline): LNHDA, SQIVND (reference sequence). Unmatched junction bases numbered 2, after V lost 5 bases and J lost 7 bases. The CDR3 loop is CASSGTGAQPQHF. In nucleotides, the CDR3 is TGTGCCAGTAGTGGGACAGGGGCGCAGCCCCAGCATTTT. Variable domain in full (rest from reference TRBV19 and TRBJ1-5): DGGITQSPKYLFRKEGQNVTLSCEQNLNHDAMYWYRQDPGQGLRLIYYSQIVNDFQKGDIAEGYSVSREKKESFPLTVTSAQKNPTAFYLCASSGTGAQPQHFGDGTRLSIL.

CDR3: CASSFTPNEKLFF. The CDR3 DNA follows: TGTGCCAGCAGTTTCACCCCGAATGAAAAACTGTTTTTT. The chain carries TRBV27 and TRBJ1-4; D is undetermined. Germline lookup yields CDR1 MNHEY and CDR2 SMNVEV (reference sequence). The CDR3 has 13 amino acids. V was pared by 3 bases and J by 5 bases, with 7 bases between.

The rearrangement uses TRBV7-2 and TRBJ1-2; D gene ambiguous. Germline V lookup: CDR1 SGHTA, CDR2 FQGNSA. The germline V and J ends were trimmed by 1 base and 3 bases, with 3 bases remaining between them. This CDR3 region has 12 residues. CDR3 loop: CASSLGYYGYTF. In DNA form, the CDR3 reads TGTGCCAGCAGCTTAGGCTACTATGGCTACACCTTC.

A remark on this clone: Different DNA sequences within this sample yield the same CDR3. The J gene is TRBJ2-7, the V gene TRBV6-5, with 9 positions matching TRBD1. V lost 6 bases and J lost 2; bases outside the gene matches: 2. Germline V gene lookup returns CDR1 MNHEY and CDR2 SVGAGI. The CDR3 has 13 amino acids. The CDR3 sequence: CASSRDRAYEQYF. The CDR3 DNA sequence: TGTGCCAGCAGCCGGGACAGGGCCTACGAGCAGTACTTC.

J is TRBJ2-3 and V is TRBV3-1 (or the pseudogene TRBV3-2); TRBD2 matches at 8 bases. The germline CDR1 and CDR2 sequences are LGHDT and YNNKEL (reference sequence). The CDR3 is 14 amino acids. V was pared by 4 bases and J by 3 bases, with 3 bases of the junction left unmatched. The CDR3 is CASSLASGTDTQYF. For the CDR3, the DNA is TGTGCCAGCAGCCTGGCTAGCGGGACAGATACGCAGTATTTT.

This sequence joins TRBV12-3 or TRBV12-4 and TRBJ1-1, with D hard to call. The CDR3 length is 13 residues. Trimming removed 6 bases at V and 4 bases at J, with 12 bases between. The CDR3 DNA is TGTGCCAGCAGCCCTTTCCGGTCCACTGAAGCTTTCTTT. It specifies CASSPFRSTEAFF.

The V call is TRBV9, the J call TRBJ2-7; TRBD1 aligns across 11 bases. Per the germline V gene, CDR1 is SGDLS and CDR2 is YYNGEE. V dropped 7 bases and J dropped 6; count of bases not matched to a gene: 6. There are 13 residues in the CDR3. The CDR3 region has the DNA TGTGCCAGCGGGACAGGGGGAATGGGCGAGCAGTACTTC. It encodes CASGTGGMGEQYF.

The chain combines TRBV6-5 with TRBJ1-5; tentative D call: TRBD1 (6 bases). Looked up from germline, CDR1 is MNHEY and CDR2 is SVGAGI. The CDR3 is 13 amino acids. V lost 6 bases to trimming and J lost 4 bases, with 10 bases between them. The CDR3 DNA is TGTGCCAGCAGCAGAGGGGGGAATCAGCCCCAGCATTTT. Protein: CASSRGGNQPQHF.

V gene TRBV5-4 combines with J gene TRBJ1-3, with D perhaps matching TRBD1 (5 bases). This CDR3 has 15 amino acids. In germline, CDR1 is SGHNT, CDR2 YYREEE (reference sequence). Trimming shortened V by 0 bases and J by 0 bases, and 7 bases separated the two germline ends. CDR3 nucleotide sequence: TGTGCCAGCAGCTTGGGCGGGACCTCTGGAAACACCATATATTTT. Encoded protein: CASSLGGTSGNTIYF.

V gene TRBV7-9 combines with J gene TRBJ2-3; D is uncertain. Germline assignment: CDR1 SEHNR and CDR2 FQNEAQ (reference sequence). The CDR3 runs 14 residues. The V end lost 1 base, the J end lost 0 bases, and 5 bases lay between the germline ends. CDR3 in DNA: TGTGCCAGCAGCTTAGAGGGTAGCACAGATACGCAGTATTTT. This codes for CASSLEGSTDTQYF.